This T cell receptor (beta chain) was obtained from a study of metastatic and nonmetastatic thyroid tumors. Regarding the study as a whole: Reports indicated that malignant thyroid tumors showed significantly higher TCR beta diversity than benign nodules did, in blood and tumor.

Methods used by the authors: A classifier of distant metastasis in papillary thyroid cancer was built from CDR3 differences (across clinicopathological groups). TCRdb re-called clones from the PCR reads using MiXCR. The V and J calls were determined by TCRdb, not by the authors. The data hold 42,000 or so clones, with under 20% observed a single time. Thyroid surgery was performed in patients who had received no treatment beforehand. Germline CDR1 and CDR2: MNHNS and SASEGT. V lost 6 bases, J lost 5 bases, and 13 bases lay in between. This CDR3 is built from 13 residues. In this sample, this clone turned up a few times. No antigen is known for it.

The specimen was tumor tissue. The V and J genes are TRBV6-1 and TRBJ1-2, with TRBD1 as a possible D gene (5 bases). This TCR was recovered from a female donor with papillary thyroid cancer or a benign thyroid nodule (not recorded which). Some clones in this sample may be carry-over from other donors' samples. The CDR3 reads CASSPRVRYGYTF. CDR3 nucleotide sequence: TGTGCCAGCAGCCCCAGGGTACGGTATGGCTACACCTTC.